This TCR beta chain emerged from a study of T cells in localized non-small cell lung cancer. Libraries were prepared by immunoSEQ multiplex PCR; TCRdb keeps only in-frame clonotypes and omits some of them. The table records some 51,000 clones, about nine tenths of them present only once. Study-wide findings and caveats: Uninvolved adjacent lung had higher T cell clonality than tumor and all other tissues. Density of T cells in blood, when higher, went with longer overall survival. Only one tumor region went through sequencing, so heterogeneity may still be there. A median of approximately 54 clones ranked among the top 100 in tumor appeared in adjacent lung.

This clone was seen more than once but under ten times. No antigen is known for it. This clonotype originated in a woman aged 35-75 years with stage I lung adenocarcinoma. This material consisted of peripheral blood, taken before any cancer treatment.

In DNA, the CDR3 is TGTGCCAGCAGCCAAGGAATAAGCGGGAGCTCCTACGAGCAGTACTTC. Translated: CASSQGISGSSYEQYF. This chain connects TRBV4-2 to TRBJ2-7; 8 nucleotides align to TRBD2. Germline V gives CDR1 LGHNA, CDR2 YNFKEQ. V gave up 1 base and J gave up 0 bases; unmatched junction bases: 5. The CDR3 length is 16 residues.